The entry below gives a single TCR beta chain sequence along with its context. Its antigen is not known. The sample originates from a study of CXCR3-negative and CXCR3-positive naive CD8 T cells. 5' RACE that incorporated UMI labels was used to prepare the TRB cDNA libraries. TCRdb reprocessed the 5' RACE reads; each CDR3 protein has one entry and no DNA is given. This table holds roughly 93,000 distinct CDR3 sequences. Study findings and constraints: Fresh PBMCs went into most assays, and CXCR3 expression partly declined after cryopreservation. It was found that naive subsets had comparable surface CD5, and TCR strength was inferred from TRB CDR3 properties. When CXCR3-positive naive cells were set against CXCR3-negative naive cells, the former had more hydrophobic TRB CDR3s.

CD8+ T cell subsets were each sorted in triplicate, more than 250,000 cells apiece. Sequencing was done on a sample of naive CXCR3+ CD8+ T cells from blood. Subset here: CD45RO-CCR7+CD27+CD95- naive CD8+ T cells expressing CXCR3 (TNR3+). The clonotype originates from a human donor in good health. Some clones in this sample may be carry-over from other donors' samples.

The chain's CDR3 is CSATSGSYEQFF. The V gene is TRBV29-1, the J gene TRBJ2-1; the TRBD2 assignment by TCRdb is unverifiable without DNA. Germline CDR1 SQVTM, CDR2 ANQGSEA. CDR3 length: 12 amino acids.